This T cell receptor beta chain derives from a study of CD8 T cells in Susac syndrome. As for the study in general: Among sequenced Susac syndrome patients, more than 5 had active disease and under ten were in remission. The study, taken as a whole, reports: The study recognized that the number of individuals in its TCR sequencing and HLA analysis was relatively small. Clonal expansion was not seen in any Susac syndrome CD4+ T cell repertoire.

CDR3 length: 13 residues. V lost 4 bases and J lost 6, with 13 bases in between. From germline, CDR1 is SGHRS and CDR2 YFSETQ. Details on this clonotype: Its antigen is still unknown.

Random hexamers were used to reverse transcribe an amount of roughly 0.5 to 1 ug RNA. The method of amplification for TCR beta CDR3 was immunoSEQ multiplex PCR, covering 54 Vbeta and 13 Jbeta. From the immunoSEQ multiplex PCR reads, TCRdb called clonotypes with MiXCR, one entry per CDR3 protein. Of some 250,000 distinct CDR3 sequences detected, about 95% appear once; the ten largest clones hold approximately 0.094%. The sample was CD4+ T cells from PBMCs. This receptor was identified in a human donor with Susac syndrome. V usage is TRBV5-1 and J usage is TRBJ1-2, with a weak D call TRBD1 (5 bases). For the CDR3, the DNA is TGCGCCAGCAGCATGGACATGGGGGATGGCTACACCTTC. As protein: CASSMDMGDGYTF. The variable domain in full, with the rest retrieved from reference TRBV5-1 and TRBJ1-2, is KAGVTQTPRYLIKTRGQQVTLSCSPISGHRSVSWYQQTPGQGLQFLFEYFSETQRNKGNFPGRFSGRQFSNSRSEMNVSTLELGDSALYLCASSMDMGDGYTFGSGTRLTVV.